A selection of T cell receptor beta chains follows, all from one sample in a study of blood T cells in healthy people across ages. TCRdb re-called the 5' RACE reads through MiXCR, storing one row per CDR3 protein. The table has about 1.5 million distinct CDR3 sequences, approximately 43% seen once. Sequencing input: blood. These receptors all stem from a young woman in good health. CDR3s include the opening cysteine and the closing phenylalanine or tryptophan. D genes are given only for firm matches. The size field is filled for only some rows; it gives once, few, many or a size class.

v_gene	abundance	j_gene	d_gene	CDR3aa	CDR3nt
TRBV7-9	.	TRBJ1-1	TRBD1	CASSDRALNTEAFF	TGTGCCAGCAGCGACAGGGCCCTGAACACTGAAGCTTTCTTT
TRBV2	few	TRBJ1-2	.	CASRYTSYGYTF	TGTGCCAGCAGGTACACGAGCTATGGCTACACCTTC
TRBV5-4	.	TRBJ1-1	.	CASSPMSGSWNTEAFF	TGTGCCAGCAGCCCAATGAGTGGTTCATGGAACACTGAAGCTTTCTTT
TRBV5-6	.	TRBJ2-1	.	CASSPISRDNEQFF	TGTGCCAGCAGCCCTATCTCGAGGGACAATGAGCAGTTCTTC
TRBV6-4	.	TRBJ2-3	.	CASSQGQGDADTQYF	TGTGCCAGCTCTCAGGGCCAGGGTGATGCAGATACGCAGTATTTT
TRBV18	once	TRBJ2-1	.	CASSPWIQETQFF	TGTGCCAGCTCACCATGGATCCAAGAGACCCAGTTCTTC
TRBV28	many	TRBJ2-3	.	CASCYGASSTDTQYF	TGTGCCAGCTGTTATGGTGCTTCTAGCACAGATACGCAGTATTTT
TRBV7-2	few	TRBJ1-5	.	CASSQAAHIQPQHF	TGTGCCAGCAGCCAGGCGGCTCACATCCAGCCCCAGCATTTT
TRBV7-2	.	TRBJ2-7	TRBD1	CASSYGTGLIYEQYF	TGTGCCAGCAGTTACGGGACAGGGCTAATCTACGAGCAGTACTTC
TRBV4-3	.	TRBJ2-1	TRBD2	CATSQEGLAGAHDQFF	TGCGCCACCAGCCAAGAGGGACTAGCGGGAGCCCATGATCAGTTCTTC
TRBV20-1	once	TRBJ2-6	.	CSAWLGSGANVLTF	TGCAGTGCCTGGCTGGGGTCTGGGGCCAACGTCCTGACTTTC
TRBV7-2	few	TRBJ2-7	.	CASSLVGTTSSYEQYF	TGTGCCAGCAGCTTAGTGGGGACCACCAGCTCCTACGAGCAGTACTTC
TRBV13	.	TRBJ2-3	TRBD1	CASSLRWDSSTDTQYF	TGTGCCAGCAGCCTGAGGTGGGACAGTAGCACAGATACGCAGTATTTT
TRBV25-1	.	TRBJ2-3	TRBD2	CASSGAGRGADTQYF	TGTGCCAGCAGTGGCGCAGGGAGGGGTGCAGATACGCAGTATTTT
TRBV28	.	TRBJ1-1	TRBD1	CASSLLDRKAFF	TGTGCCAGCAGTTTATTGGACAGGAAAGCTTTCTTT
TRBV7-2	.	TRBJ1-2	TRBD1	CASNFKTGGNGYTF	TGTGCCAGCAACTTTAAGACAGGGGGGAATGGCTACACCTTC
TRBV29-1	few	TRBJ2-2	.	CSVLQGSGELFF	TGCAGCGTCTTACAGGGATCCGGGGAGCTGTTTTTT
TRBV12-3/TRBV12-4	.	TRBJ1-3	.	CASSPDSNSGNTIYF	TGTGCCAGCAGTCCAGACAGTAACTCTGGAAACACCATATATTTT
TRBV30	.	TRBJ2-3	TRBD2	CAWSSGGGDTQYF	TGTGCCTGGAGTAGCGGGGGTGGAGATACGCAGTATTTT
TRBV24-1	few	TRBJ1-1	TRBD1	CATSDGRDRATLTEAFF	TGTGCCACCAGTGATGGCCGGGACAGGGCTACTCTCACTGAAGCTTTCTTT
TRBV18	.	TRBJ1-4	.	CASSQRQDNEKLFF	TGTGCCAGCTCACAACGACAGGATAATGAGAAACTGTTTTTT
TRBV7-2	few	TRBJ2-7	TRBD2	CASSIGLAGVNEQYF	TGTGCCAGCAGCATCGGACTAGCGGGAGTTAACGAGCAGTACTTC
TRBV20-1	few	TRBJ2-5	.	CSAGPPRGLQETQYF	TGCAGTGCCGGCCCCCCAAGAGGGCTACAAGAGACCCAGTACTTC
TRBV11-2	.	TRBJ2-5	.	CASRAGGKQETQYF	TGTGCCAGCAGGGCTGGGGGGAAGCAAGAGACCCAGTACTTC
TRBV20-1	.	TRBJ1-5	.	CSARIPGRGQPQHF	TGCAGTGCTAGAATCCCGGGCCGGGGGCAGCCCCAGCATTTT
TRBV20-1	.	TRBJ2-3	.	CSARSPTNTDTQYF	TGCAGTGCTAGATCCCCGACTAACACAGATACGCAGTATTTT
TRBV28	once	TRBJ2-3	.	CASSVVKPTDTQYF	TGTGCCAGCAGTGTAGTTAAACCCACAGATACGCAGTATTTT
TRBV12-3/TRBV12-4	.	TRBJ2-3	TRBD2	CASSQREVTTDTQYF	TGTGCCAGCAGTCAGCGGGAGGTTACCACAGATACGCAGTATTTT
TRBV4-1	.	TRBJ1-5	.	CASSHPAGTPNQPQHF	TGCGCCAGCAGCCACCCCGCCGGGACACCGAATCAGCCCCAGCATTTT
TRBV7-2	few	TRBJ1-5	.	CASSEQVSNQPQHF	TGTGCCAGCAGCGAACAGGTCAGCAATCAGCCCCAGCATTTT
TRBV5-1	.	TRBJ2-5	.	CASSLDIGQETQYF	TGCGCCAGCAGCTTGGATATCGGGCAAGAGACCCAGTACTTC
TRBV6-2/TRBV6-3	.	TRBJ2-2	.	CASSLDGTGLSGELFF	TGTGCCAGCAGTTTAGATGGCACGGGTTTATCCGGGGAGCTGTTTTTT
TRBV7-2	.	TRBJ2-6	TRBD2	CASSWRFGGSSEANVLTF	TGTGCCAGCAGCTGGCGATTCGGGGGGAGCTCTGAGGCCAACGTCCTGACTTTC
TRBV20-1	few	TRBJ1-2	.	CSLGRGTTTNYGYTF	TGCTCCCTAGGAAGGGGGACGACAACTAACTATGGCTACACCTTC
TRBV25-1	.	TRBJ1-1	.	CASSTRNLNTEAFF	TGTGCCAGCAGTACCAGGAACTTGAACACTGAAGCTTTCTTT